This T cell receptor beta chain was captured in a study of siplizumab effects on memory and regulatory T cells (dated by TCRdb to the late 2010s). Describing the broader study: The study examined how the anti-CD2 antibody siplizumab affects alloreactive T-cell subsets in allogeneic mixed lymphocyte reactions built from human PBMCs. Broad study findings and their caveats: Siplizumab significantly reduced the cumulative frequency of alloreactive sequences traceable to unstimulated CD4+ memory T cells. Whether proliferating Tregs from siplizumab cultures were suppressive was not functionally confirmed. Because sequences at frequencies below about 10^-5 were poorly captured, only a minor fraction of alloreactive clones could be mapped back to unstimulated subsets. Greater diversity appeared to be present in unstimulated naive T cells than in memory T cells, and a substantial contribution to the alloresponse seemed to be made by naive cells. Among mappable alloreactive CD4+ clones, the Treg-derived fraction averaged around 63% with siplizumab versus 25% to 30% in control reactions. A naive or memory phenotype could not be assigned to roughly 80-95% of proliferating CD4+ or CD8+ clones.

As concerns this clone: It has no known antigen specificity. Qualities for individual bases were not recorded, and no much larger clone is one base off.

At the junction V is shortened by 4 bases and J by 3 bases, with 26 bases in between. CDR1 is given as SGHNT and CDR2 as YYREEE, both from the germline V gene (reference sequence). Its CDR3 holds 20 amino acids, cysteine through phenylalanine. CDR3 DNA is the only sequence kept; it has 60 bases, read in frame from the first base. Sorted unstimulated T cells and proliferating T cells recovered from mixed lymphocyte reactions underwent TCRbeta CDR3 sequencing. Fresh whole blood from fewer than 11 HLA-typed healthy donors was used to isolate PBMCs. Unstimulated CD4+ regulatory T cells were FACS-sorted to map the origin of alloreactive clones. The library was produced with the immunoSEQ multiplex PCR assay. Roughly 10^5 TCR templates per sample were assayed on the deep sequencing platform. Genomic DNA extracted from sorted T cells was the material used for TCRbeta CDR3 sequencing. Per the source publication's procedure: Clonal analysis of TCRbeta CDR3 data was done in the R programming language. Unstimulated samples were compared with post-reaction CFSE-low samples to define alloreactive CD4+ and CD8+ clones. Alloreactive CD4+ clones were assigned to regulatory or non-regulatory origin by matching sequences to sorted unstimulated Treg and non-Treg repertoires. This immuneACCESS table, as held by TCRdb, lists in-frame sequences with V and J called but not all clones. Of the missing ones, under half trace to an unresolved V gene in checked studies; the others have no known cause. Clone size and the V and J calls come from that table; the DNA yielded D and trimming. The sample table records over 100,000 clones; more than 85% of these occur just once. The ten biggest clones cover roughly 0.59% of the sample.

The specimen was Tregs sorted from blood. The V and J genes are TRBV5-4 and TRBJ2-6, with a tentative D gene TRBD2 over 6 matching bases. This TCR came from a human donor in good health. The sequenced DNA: TGTGCCAGCAGCCCAGCAGGAGGGAAGGTGAACCTAGATGGGGCCAACGTCCTGACTTTC. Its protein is CASSPAGGKVNLDGANVLTF.